The clone carrying this T cell receptor beta chain was seen a single time. Antigen specificity is unknown. This sample is part of a study of human T cells and chemical hapten exposure. Study at large: TCR yields per sample varied mostly from small pooled library volume differences. Points from the study as a whole: TCRs at a frequency above 1 in 1000 stayed unchanged with DPC sensitization.

Separate cDNA molecules received unique molecular identifiers, which the library attached to them. Authors' analysis steps: Samples held a median of about 94,000 TCRs, range roughly 20,000–700,000. TCRdb called the reads again in MiXCR, with one record for every CDR3 protein. The V and J calls here are based on TCRdb, not the publication. This sample has around 780 distinct CDR3 sequences, with around 80% found just once. Unfractionated whole blood served as the source for total RNA extraction. V shed 4 bases, J shed 2 bases, and the junction held 4 bases outside the gene matches. CDR1 SGHTA and CDR2 FQGNSA come from the germline V gene. The length of the CDR3 is 15 residues.

The V gene is TRBV7-2, the J gene TRBJ2-3; 9 bases match TRBD2. Sequenced: whole blood. The source is a human donor with alopecia, or a healthy volunteer (not recorded which). Some clones in this sample may be carry-over from other donors' samples. This table probably holds off-target reads from a library built for another chain. CDR3 coding DNA: TGTGCCAGCAGCTCGTCGGGACTAGCCACAGATACGCAGTATTTT. The encoded protein is CASSSSGLATDTQYF.